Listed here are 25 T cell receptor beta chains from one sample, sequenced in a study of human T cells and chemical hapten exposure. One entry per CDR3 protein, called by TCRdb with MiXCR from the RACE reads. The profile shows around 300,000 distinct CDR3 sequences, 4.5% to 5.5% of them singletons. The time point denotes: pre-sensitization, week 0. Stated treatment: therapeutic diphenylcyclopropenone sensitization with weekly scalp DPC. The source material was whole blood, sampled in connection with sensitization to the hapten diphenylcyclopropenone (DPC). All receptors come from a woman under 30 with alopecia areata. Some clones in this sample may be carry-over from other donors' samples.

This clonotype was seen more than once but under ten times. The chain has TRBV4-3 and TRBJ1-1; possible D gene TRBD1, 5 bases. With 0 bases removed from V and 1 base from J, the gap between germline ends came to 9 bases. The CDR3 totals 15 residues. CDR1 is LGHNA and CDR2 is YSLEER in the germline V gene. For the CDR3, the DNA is TGCGCCAGCAGCCAAGATCGTCAGGGGAACACTGAAGCTTTCTTT. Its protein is CASSQDRQGNTEAFF.

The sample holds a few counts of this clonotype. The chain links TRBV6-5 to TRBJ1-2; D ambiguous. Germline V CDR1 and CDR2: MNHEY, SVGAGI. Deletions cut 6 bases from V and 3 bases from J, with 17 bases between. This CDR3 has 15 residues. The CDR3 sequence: CASSPLGPLDYGYTF. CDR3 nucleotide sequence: TGTGCCAGCAGCCCCCTCGGCCCACTGGACTATGGCTACACCTTC.

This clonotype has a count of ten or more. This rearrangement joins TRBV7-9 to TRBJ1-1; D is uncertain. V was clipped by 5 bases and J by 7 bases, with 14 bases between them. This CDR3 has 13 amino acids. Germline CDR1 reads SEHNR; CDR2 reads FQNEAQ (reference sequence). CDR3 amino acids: CASSQTGASEAFF. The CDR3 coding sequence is TGTGCCAGCAGCCAGACGGGTGCCAGTGAAGCTTTCTTT.

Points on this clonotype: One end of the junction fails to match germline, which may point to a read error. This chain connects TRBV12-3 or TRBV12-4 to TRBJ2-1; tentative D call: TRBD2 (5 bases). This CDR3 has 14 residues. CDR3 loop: CATGEGRQNGEQLF. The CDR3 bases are TGTGCCACCGGGGAAGGACGTCAGAACGGTGAGCAGTTGTTC.

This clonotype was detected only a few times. The CDR3 sequence: CASSQETGGDYGYTF. The CDR3, as DNA: TGTGCCAGCAGCCAAGAAACAGGGGGGGACTATGGCTACACCTTC. This chain uses TRBV3-1 with TRBJ1-2, with 8 bases that match TRBD1. V lost 0 bases to trimming and J lost 3 bases; unmatched junction nucleotides: 3. The CDR3 totals 15 residues. Germline CDR1 and CDR2: LGHDT and YNNKEL (reference sequence).

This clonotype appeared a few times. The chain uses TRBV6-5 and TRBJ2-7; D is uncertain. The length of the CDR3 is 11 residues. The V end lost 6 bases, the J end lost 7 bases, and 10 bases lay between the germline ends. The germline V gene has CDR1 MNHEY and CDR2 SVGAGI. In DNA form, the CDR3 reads TGTGCCAGCAGCTCCGCGCGGGAGCAGTACTTC. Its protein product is CASSSAREQYF.

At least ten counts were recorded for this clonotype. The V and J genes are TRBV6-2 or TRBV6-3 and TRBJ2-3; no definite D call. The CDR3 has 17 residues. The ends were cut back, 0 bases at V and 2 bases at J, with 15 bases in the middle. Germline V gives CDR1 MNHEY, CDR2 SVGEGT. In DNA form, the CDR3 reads TGTGCCAGCAGTTACTCGAAAGGACGGTCCGACACAGATACGCAGTATTTT. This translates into CASSYSKGRSDTDTQYF.

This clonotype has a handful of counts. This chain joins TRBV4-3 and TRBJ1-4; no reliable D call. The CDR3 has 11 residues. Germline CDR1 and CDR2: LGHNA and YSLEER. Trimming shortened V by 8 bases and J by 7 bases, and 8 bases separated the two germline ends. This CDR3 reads CASRGPEKLFF. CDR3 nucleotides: TGCGCCAGCCGAGGGCCTGAAAAACTGTTTTTT.

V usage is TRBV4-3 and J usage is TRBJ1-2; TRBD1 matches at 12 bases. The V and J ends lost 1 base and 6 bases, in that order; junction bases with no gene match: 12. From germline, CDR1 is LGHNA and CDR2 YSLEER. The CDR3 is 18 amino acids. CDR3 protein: CASSQVASGTGGWNGYTF. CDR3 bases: TGCGCCAGCAGCCAAGTTGCGTCCGGGACAGGGGGCTGGAATGGCTACACCTTC.

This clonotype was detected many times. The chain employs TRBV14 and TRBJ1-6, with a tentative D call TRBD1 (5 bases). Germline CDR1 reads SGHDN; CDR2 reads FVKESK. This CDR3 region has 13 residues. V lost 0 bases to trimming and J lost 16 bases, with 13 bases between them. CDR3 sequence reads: CASSQERGGVLHF. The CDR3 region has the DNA TGTGCCAGCAGCCAAGAACGGGGAGGGGTTCTCCACTTT.

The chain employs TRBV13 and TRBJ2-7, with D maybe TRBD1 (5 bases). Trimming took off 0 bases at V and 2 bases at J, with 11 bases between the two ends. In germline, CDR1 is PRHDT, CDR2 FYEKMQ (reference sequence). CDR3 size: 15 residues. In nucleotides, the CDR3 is TGTGCCAGCAGCTTAGGTCCCGTGACAGCCTACGAGCAGTACTTC. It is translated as CASSLGPVTAYEQYF.

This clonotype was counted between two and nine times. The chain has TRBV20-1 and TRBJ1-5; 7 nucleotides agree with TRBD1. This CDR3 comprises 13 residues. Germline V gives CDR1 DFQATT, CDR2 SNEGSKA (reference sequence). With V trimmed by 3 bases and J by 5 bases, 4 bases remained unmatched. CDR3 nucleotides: TGCAGTGCTAGCGGGACAGCCGATCAGCCCCAGCATTTT. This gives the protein CSASGTADQPQHF.

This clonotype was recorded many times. The CDR3 spells CASSEALMGGTQPQHF. The CDR3 DNA reads as TGTGCCAGCAGTGAAGCCCTTATGGGGGGCACGCAGCCCCAGCATTTT. The chain recombines TRBV2 with TRBJ1-5; a weak D match, TRBD1 (6 bases). The V gene's germline CDR1 is SNHLY and CDR2 FYNNEI. V was cut by 0 bases and J by 7 bases, with 16 bases left in between. The CDR3 extends over 16 amino acids.

CDR3 sequence (DNA): TGTGCCAGCAGTGAGGCAGGGCATGGTGAAGCTTTCTTT. Encoded protein: CASSEAGHGEAFF. This chain connects TRBV2 to TRBJ1-1, with D possibly matching TRBD1 (5 bases). The CDR3 runs to 13 residues. The germline V gene encodes CDR1 SNHLY and CDR2 FYNNEI. V lost 3 bases and J 7 bases, leaving 12 bases between the germline ends. Looking up the rest from reference TRBV2 and TRBJ1-1 gives the full variable domain: EPEVTQTPSHQVTQMGQEVILRCVPISNHLYFYWYRQILGQKVEFLVSFYNNEISEKSEIFDDQFSVERPDGSNFTLKIRSTKLEDSAMYFCASSEAGHGEAFFGQGTRLTVV.

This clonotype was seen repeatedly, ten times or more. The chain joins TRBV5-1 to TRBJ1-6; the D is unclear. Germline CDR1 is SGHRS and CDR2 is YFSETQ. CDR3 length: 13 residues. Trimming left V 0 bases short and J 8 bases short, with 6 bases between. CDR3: CASSLAQDSPLHF. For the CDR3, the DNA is TGCGCCAGCAGCTTGGCTCAAGATTCACCCCTCCACTTT.

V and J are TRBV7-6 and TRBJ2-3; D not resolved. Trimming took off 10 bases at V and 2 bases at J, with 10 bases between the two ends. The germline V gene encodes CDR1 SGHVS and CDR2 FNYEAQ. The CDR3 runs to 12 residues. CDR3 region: CATAADTDTQYF. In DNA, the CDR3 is TGTGCCACCGCTGCCGACACAGATACGCAGTATTTT.

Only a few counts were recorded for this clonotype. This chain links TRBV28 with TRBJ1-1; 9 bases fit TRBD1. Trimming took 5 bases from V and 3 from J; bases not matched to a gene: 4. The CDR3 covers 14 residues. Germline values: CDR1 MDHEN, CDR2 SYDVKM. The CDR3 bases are TGTGCCAGCAGTATGGGACAGGGTTACACTGAAGCTTTCTTT. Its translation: CASSMGQGYTEAFF.

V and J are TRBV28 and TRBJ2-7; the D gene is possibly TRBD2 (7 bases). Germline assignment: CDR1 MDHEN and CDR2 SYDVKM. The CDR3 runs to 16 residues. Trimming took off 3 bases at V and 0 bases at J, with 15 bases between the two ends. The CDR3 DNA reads TGTGCCAGCAGTTTTTGGGGGCGGGGGAGCTCCTACGAGCAGTACTTC. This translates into CASSFWGRGSSYEQYF. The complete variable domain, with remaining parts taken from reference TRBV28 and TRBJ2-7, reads DVKVTQSSRYLVKRTGEKVFLECVQDMDHENMFWYRQDPGLGLRLIYFSYDVKMKEKGDIPEGYSVSREKKERFSLILESASTNQTSMYLCASSFWGRGSSYEQYFGPGTRLTVT.

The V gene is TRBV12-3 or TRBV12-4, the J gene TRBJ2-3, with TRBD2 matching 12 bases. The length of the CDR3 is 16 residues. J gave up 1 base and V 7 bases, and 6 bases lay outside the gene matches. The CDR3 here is CASTSTSGGGTDTQYF. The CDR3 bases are TGTGCCAGCACCTCGACTAGCGGGGGAGGCACAGATACGCAGTATTTT.

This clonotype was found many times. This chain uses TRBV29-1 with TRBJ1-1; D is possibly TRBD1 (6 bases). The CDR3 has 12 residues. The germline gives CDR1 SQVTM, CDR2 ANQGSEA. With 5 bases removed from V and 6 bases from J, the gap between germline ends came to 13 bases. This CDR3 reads CSVRGTFSEAFF. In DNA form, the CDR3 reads TGCAGCGTTAGGGGGACCTTTTCTGAAGCTTTCTTT. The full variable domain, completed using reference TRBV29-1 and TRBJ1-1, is SAVISQKPSRDICQRGTSLTIQCQVDSQVTMMFWYRQQPGQSLTLIATANQGSEATYESGFVIDKFPISRPNLTFSTLTVSNMSPEDSSIYLCSVRGTFSEAFFGQGTRLTVV.

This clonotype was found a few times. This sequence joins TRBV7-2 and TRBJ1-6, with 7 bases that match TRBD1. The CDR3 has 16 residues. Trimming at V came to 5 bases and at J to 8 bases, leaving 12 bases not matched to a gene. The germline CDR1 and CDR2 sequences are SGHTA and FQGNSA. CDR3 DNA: TGTGCCAGCAGCCCGACAGGGCTGCTTCGGCATTCACCCCTCCACTTT. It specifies CASSPTGLLRHSPLHF.

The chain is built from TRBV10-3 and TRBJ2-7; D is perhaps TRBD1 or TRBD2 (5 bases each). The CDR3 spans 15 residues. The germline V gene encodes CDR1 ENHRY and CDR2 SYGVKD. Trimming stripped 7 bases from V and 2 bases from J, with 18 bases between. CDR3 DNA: TGTGCCATCACCACCGGTGGGACGGAAACCTACGAGCAGTACTTC. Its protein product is CAITTGGTETYEQYF.

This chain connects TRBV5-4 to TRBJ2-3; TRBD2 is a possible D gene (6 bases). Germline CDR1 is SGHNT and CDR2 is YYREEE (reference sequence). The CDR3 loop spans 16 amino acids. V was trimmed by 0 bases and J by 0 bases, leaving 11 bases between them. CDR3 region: CASSLGVADSTDTQYF. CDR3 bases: TGTGCCAGCAGCTTGGGTGTAGCGGATAGCACAGATACGCAGTATTTT.

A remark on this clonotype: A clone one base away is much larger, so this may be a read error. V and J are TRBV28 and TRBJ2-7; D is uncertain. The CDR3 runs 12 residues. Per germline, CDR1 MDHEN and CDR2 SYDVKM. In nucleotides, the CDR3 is TGTACCAGCAGTTGGGACTCCTACGAGCAGTACTTC. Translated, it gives CTSSWDSYEQYF.

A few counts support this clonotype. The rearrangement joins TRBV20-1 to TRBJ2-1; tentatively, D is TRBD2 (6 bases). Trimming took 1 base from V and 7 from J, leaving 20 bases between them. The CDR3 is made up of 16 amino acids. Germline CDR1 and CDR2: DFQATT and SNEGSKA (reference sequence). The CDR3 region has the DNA TGCAGTGCTAGAGCAAAAAGAGGCGGGGTGGGAAATGAGCAGTTCTTC. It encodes CSARAKRGGVGNEQFF.